Below, one T cell receptor (beta chain) is given with its context. Trimming removed 2 bases at V and 0 bases at J, with 8 bases between. Germline V lookup: CDR1 SGHRS, CDR2 YFSETQ. The CDR3 spans 14 residues. Data came from immunoSEQ multiplex PCR; TCRdb stores just in-frame clones and leaves some out. The sample has fewer than 650,000 clones; around 78% are singletons. These data originate in a study of shared clonotypes between healthy human individuals. About the research overall: The study drew on two women and three men aged 18 to 49 as donors.

Sequencing was carried out using PBMCs. The chain is built from TRBV5-1 and TRBJ1-2, with D uncertain. The TCR originated in a woman aged 40 to 50 in good health. Some clones in this sample may be carry-over from other donors' samples. The CDR3 region has the DNA TGCGCCAGCAGCTTTGAGACTCCTAACTATGGCTACACCTTC. It encodes CASSFETPNYGYTF.